A single sample gave rise to the 21 T cell receptor beta chains below, sequenced in a study of T cell changes during pregnancy in multiple sclerosis. TCRdb's copy holds only in-frame clones and misses some; the assay was immunoSEQ multiplex PCR. The sample consists of roughly 76,000 clones, under 95% of them appearing once. The material was CD4+ T cells from peripheral blood mononuclear cells, obtained in the second trimester of pregnancy. These receptors all stem from a female donor with multiple sclerosis, enrolled in a pregnancy study.

CDR3 DNA: TGTGCCAGTAGTATCGGGGGTCTGCAAGAGACCCAGTACTTC. Its translation is CASSIGGLQETQYF. The chain links TRBV19 to TRBJ2-5, with TRBD2 as a possible D gene (6 bases). Germline V CDR1 and CDR2: LNHDA, SQIVND (reference sequence). Trimming removed 3 bases at V and 2 bases at J, with 10 bases between. The CDR3 covers 14 residues.

The chain recombines TRBV7-3 with TRBJ1-4; unclear D gene. Between the trimmed V and J ends, which lost 2 bases and 8 bases, there was a span of 12 bases. The CDR3 covers 14 residues. Germline CDR1 is SGHTA and CDR2 is FQGTGA. The CDR3 region is CASSLSGKWEKLFF. The CDR3 nucleotides are TGTGCCAGCAGCTTATCCGGGAAGTGGGAAAAACTGTTTTTT.

This clone was detected once. The CDR3 loop is CASSYQGSVGEKLFF. As DNA, the CDR3 is TGTGCCAGCAGTTACCAGGGGAGTGTCGGGGAAAAACTGTTTTTT. The V call is TRBV6-5, the J call TRBJ1-4; the D gene is possibly TRBD1 (6 bases). Trimming stripped 2 bases from V and 8 bases from J, with 15 bases between. Germline V CDR1 and CDR2: MNHEY, SVGAGI. The CDR3 runs 15 residues.

This clone has just one count. The rearrangement joins TRBV5-4 to TRBJ1-1; D is unclear. Trimming left V 3 bases short and J 4 bases short, with 7 bases between. CDR3 size: 12 residues. Germline CDR1 and CDR2: SGHNT and YYREEE (reference sequence). This CDR3 is CASSSRGTEAFF. The CDR3 DNA reads TGTGCCAGCAGCTCGCGGGGCACTGAAGCTTTCTTT.

The chain links TRBV18 to TRBJ1-2; the match to TRBD1 covers 7 bases. The V gene's germline CDR1 is KGHSH and CDR2 LQKENI. The trim removed 5 bases at V and 5 bases at J, leaving 11 bases unmatched. The length of the CDR3 is 15 residues. CDR3 sequence reads: CASSSQGPTAYGYTF. The CDR3 DNA sequence: TGTGCCAGCTCATCACAGGGGCCTACGGCGTATGGCTACACCTTC.

The chain joins TRBV6-1 to TRBJ1-2; maybe TRBD1 (5 bases). The ends were cut back, 4 bases at V and 13 bases at J, with 13 bases in the middle. The length of the CDR3 is 11 residues. Looked up from germline, CDR1 is MNHNS and CDR2 is SASEGT. The CDR3 sequence: CASSVGLGGTF. For the CDR3, the DNA is TGTGCCAGCAGTGTGGGACTCGGGGGCACCTTC.

This clone was detected a few times. The chain couples TRBV2 to TRBJ1-4; no firm D call. Germline V gives CDR1 SNHLY, CDR2 FYNNEI. There are 16 residues in the CDR3. The V end lost 3 bases, the J end lost 8 bases, and 19 bases lay between the germline ends. The CDR3 region has the DNA TGTGCCAGCAGTGACTATCAGTGGGGAGGAGACGAAAAACTGTTTTTT. Its translation is CASSDYQWGGDEKLFF.

This chain joins TRBV28 and TRBJ1-1; unclear D gene. The CDR3 extends over 15 amino acids. Per germline, CDR1 MDHEN and CDR2 SYDVKM. V was cut by 5 bases and J by 1 base, with 14 bases left in between. Here the CDR3 DNA reads TGTGCCAGCAGTCCCCCGGTCATCAAGAACACTGAAGCTTTCTTT. Translating it yields CASSPPVIKNTEAFF.

This rearrangement joins TRBV28 to TRBJ1-2; D is unresolved. In germline, CDR1 is MDHEN, CDR2 SYDVKM. V was cut by 5 bases and J by 8 bases, with 18 bases left in between. The CDR3 has 14 residues. The CDR3 sequence: CASSGNEGEVGYTF. The CDR3 bases are TGTGCCAGCAGTGGGAATGAGGGTGAGGTAGGCTACACCTTC.

This chain links TRBV6-4 with TRBJ2-2; 7 nucleotides agree with TRBD1. In germline, CDR1 is MRHNA, CDR2 SNTAGT. There are 18 residues in the CDR3. With V trimmed by 4 bases and J by 2 bases, 13 bases remained unmatched. CDR3 region: CASSVRFRDRYNTGELFF. The DNA for the CDR3 is TGTGCCAGCAGTGTTCGTTTTCGGGACAGATACAACACCGGGGAGCTGTTTTTT.

The V call is TRBV28, the J call TRBJ1-2, with 11 bases lining up with TRBD1. The CDR3 totals 15 residues. Germline V gene lookup returns CDR1 MDHEN and CDR2 SYDVKM. V shed 4 bases, J shed 8 bases, and the junction held 9 bases outside the gene matches. The DNA of the CDR3 is TGTGCCAGCAGTTCTAGGGGACAGGGGGTTTGGGGCTACACCTTC. Amino acids: CASSSRGQGVWGYTF.

The rearrangement joins TRBV30 to TRBJ2-7; 10 positions match TRBD1. This CDR3 region has 12 residues. V was clipped by 8 bases and J by 3 bases; unmatched bases: 4. The V gene's germline CDR1 is GTSNPN and CDR2 SVGIG (reference sequence). CDR3 DNA: TGTGCCGCGGGACAGGGGCTCTACGAGCAGTACTTC. The encoded protein is CAAGQGLYEQYF.

The chain employs TRBV2 and TRBJ2-5, with 10 bases matching TRBD1. Germline CDR1 is SNHLY and CDR2 is FYNNEI. Trimming took 6 bases from V and 4 from J; bases not matched to a gene: 5. The CDR3 has 14 residues. CDR3 DNA: TGTGCCAGCAGGAAGGACAGGGGGGTAGAGACCCAGTACTTC. This translates into CASRKDRGVETQYF.

This chain joins TRBV19 and TRBJ1-3; TRBD1 might be the D (6 bases). The germline V gene has CDR1 LNHDA and CDR2 SQIVND (reference sequence). Between the trimmed V and J ends, which lost 5 bases and 1 base, there was a span of 15 bases. CDR3 size: 16 residues. Here the CDR3 DNA reads TGTGCCAGTAGTCCGGACAGACCTTATTCTGGAAACACCATATATTTT. Protein: CASSPDRPYSGNTIYF.

This chain uses TRBV5-1 with TRBJ1-2; 8 positions agree with TRBD1. CDR3 length: 13 amino acids. Germline V gene data show CDR1 as SGHRS and CDR2 as YFSETQ. The V gene end was trimmed by 0 bases and the J gene end by 6 bases; junction bases not matched to a gene: 1. The CDR3 DNA follows: TGCGCCAGCAGCTTGGGGACAGGGAATGGCTACACCTTC. The encoded protein is CASSLGTGNGYTF.

The gene calls are TRBV5-1 and TRBJ1-5; 8 nucleotides match TRBD1. The CDR3 length is 15 residues. From germline, CDR1 is SGHRS and CDR2 YFSETQ. V was clipped by 1 base and J by 2 bases; unmatched bases: 2. The CDR3 protein is CASSLTGGGNQPQHF. The CDR3 DNA sequence: TGCGCCAGCAGCTTGACAGGGGGAGGCAATCAGCCCCAGCATTTT.

The CDR3 DNA reads TGCAGTGCTACGTTCGGAGATACGCAGTATTTT. Translation: CSATFGDTQYF. The chain recombines TRBV20-1 with TRBJ2-3; D gene unclear. V was shortened by 4 bases and J by 5 bases, with 7 bases between the two germline ends. The CDR3 is 11 residues long. CDR1 and CDR2 from the germline V gene are DFQATT and SNEGSKA (reference sequence).

This chain's CDR3 is CASSQLRGPTYEQYF. The CDR3 DNA follows: TGCGCCAGCAGTCAATTGCGGGGCCCCACCTACGAGCAGTACTTC. The chain links TRBV23-1 to TRBJ2-7; a weak D match, TRBD2 (6 bases). TRBV23-1 is an ORF for which the function is uncertain. This CDR3 spans 15 amino acids. V was cut by 1 base and J by 2 bases, with 12 bases left in between.

This clone showed up just once. The chain couples TRBV5-1 to TRBJ1-1; TRBD1 is a possible D gene (6 bases). With 5 bases removed from V and 2 bases from J, the gap between germline ends came to 10 bases. The CDR3 runs to 13 residues. Germline CDR1 reads SGHRS; CDR2 reads YFSETQ. This CDR3 is CASRPGTNTEAFF. CDR3 bases: TGCGCCAGCAGACCCGGGACAAACACTGAAGCTTTCTTT.

CDR3 sequence: CASSLTLDSPEQFF. The CDR3 coding sequence is TGTGCCAGCAGCTTAACGCTAGACTCCCCTGAGCAGTTCTTC. The chain carries TRBV7-3 and TRBJ2-1; D remains ambiguous. Trimming took 0 bases from V and 9 from J, leaving 12 bases between them. CDR3 length: 14 residues. Germline V gene data show CDR1 as SGHTA and CDR2 as FQGTGA.

CDR3 residues: CASRARADSGNTIYF. For the CDR3, the DNA is TGTGCCAGCCGGGCCAGGGCGGATTCTGGAAACACCATATATTTT. The V gene is TRBV6-5, the J gene TRBJ1-3, with D possibly matching TRBD1 (5 bases). Germline V gives CDR1 MNHEY, CDR2 SVGAGI. There are 15 residues in the CDR3. Trimming pared 8 bases from V and 1 base from J, leaving 15 bases between.